This T cell receptor (beta chain) was recovered during a study of shared clonotypes between healthy human individuals (dated by TCRdb to the early 2020s). Context from the whole study: A few men and two women, aged 18 to 49 years, made up the cohort. Leukapheresis yielded between about 0.8 and 9.5 billion PBMCs per donor. Per donor, three plates each were used for CD4 naive and CD4 memory, two for CD8 naive, and one for CD8 memory. To increase sequencing depth and limit assay-specific biases, different laboratories used diverse techniques to prepare libraries and sequence TCR repertoires. To estimate repertoire size and how much clonotype sharing occurs between individuals, the study deeply sequenced the blood TCR repertoires of several healthy adults.

A single count supports this clone. Its specific antigen is unknown. No per-base quality is available; no much larger clone lies one base away. Healthy HIV-negative adults with no recently reported acute infections or vaccinations were included as donors. Only Caucasian adults living in Nashville, Tennessee, USA were represented among the donors. CD4+ T cells were enriched by magnetic negative selection; naive cells were then positively selected on CD45RA, and the negative fraction formed the memory subset. Blood was collected by leukapheresis, and PBMCs were isolated by Ficoll-Histopaque density gradient centrifugation and then cryopreserved in liquid nitrogen vapor phase. Analytical flow cytometry was used to check the purity and quantity of each magnetically sorted T cell population. Genomic DNA was isolated from each sorted fraction and quantified by UV absorbance on a Nanodrop 2000c. TCR CDR3 regions were amplified from genomic DNA by multiplex PCR using the deep immunoSEQ assay. Genomic DNA extracted from each cell subset was distributed evenly over all wells of several immunoSEQ 96-well plates, and each plate served as one replicate. For sorted subsets, approximately 0.2 ug of genomic DNA, equivalent to 25,000 to 30,000 T cell genomes, went into each replicate PCR. Purified libraries were measured with a Qubit 3.0 fluorometer, size-checked on a Bioanalyzer 2100, and measured again with the KAPA Library Quantification kit. A separate single-read 150-cycle Illumina NextSeq 550 flow cell was used to sequence each immunoSEQ 96-well plate. On the authors' methods: The immunoSEQ output contained only junctional sequences without quality scores, so filtering could not match that applied to full-length reads. Sequences were annotated with PyIR, a Python wrapper for IgBLAST v1.9, using IMGT germline references to assign V/J genes and CDR3. Reads were removed for weak V/J assignments (E-value above 1e-6), missing CDR3, stop codons, out-of-frame junctions, or ambiguous translated residues. V3J clonotypes were defined as sequences sharing the same inferred V gene, J gene, and CDR3 amino acid sequence. Percentage overlap between repertoires was calculated by dividing the number of shared unique clonotypes by the size of the smaller repertoire. Three approaches were used to assess repertoire richness: RTK rarefaction, the Chao1 estimator, and Recon v2.1 estimates of unobserved clonotypes. For all TCRbeta clonotypes obtained by the gDNA method from a handful of donors, generation probabilities were computed with OLGA. TCRdb took this table from immuneACCESS and kept in-frame rearrangements with V and J called. Such tables lack part of the clones; where checked against another copy, unresolved V genes explain under half of the gap, and the rest is unexplained. The DNA was the basis for D and trimming; V, J and clone size are from that table. Recorded for this sample are 1,400,000 or so clones; 98% of them occurred a single time. The ten largest clones represent around 0.33% of the sample.

Per the germline V gene, SGHTA is the CDR1 and FQGNSA is the CDR2. V is reduced by 7 bases and J by 6 bases, leaving a spacing of 23 bases between them. From the cysteine through the phenylalanine, the CDR3 covers 16 amino acids. This entry keeps only the CDR3 DNA: 48 bases, framed from base 1. General conclusions and limits of the study: Rarefaction of sorted-subset datasets indicated incomplete sequencing despite the large sequencing depth. The small number of donors limited the genetic and exposure-history diversity represented. Across several donors, approximately 5% of naive CD4, roughly 3.5% of naive CD8, about 2.3% of memory CD4, and 0.3% to 0.45% of memory CD8 clonotypes were shared. Pairwise subsampling indicated that sequencing depth was expected to affect the degree of clonotype sharing among donors. Higher generation probabilities were observed for clonotypes shared by all four sorted-subset donors than for non-shared clonotypes. Sampling was limited to blood, and TCR repertoires in tissue likely differ from TCR repertoires in blood. Larger estimated clonotype richness was generally found for naive subsets than for memory subsets.

The rearranged segments are TRBV7-2 and TRBJ2-3; a tentative D match to TRBD2 spans 7 bases. The material sequenced was naive CD4+ T cells sorted from blood. According to the study, the label for this sample's cell subset or site signals: CD45RA+ positively selected. This sequence originates from a young man in good health. The CDR3 region reads CASTSRGGGGVDTQYF. The base sequence is TGTGCCAGCACCTCCCGAGGGGGGGGCGGTGTCGATACGCAGTATTTT.